This T cell receptor beta chain appears in the sequencing data of a study of T cell repertoires in ileal Crohn's disease. About this clone: No antigen is known for it.

Sequencing used immunoSEQ multiplex PCR; TCRdb keeps in-frame clones, though not all of them. The top ten clones hold about 20% of a sample with tens of thousands of clones, roughly 77% of them seen once. Study-wide results and caveats: Compared with non-smokers, active smokers at surgery showed more clonal expansions. Sorted CD8 T cells held more high-frequency clones than CD4.

Between the trimmed V and J ends, which lost 6 bases and 4 bases, there was a span of 15 bases. Looked up from germline, CDR1 is MNHNY and CDR2 is SVGAGI (reference sequence). The CDR3 has 15 amino acids. The V and J genes are TRBV6-6 and TRBJ1-4; maybe TRBD1 (6 bases). The TCR sequence derives from an adult with Crohn's disease. Sample: ileal tissue. This CDR3 reads CASRGGPGLNEKLFF. Written as DNA, the CDR3 is TGTGCCAGCAGGGGGGGGCCCGGGCTTAATGAAAAACTGTTTTTT.